These T cell receptor beta chains were read from a single sample in a study of cytomegalovirus exposure and HLA in healthy donors. Here immunoSEQ multiplex PCR was the method, and the copy in TCRdb shows in-frame clones only, minus some. This sample has roughly 100,000 clones; 70% to 80% occur once, and the top ten carry 8.5% to 10%. Sequencing was performed on PBMCs. Source of these receptors: a male donor in good health and CMV-seropositive. CDR3s include the opening cysteine and the closing phenylalanine or tryptophan. The D gene is left open where the match is weak. Size values are once, few and many counts, or a class for expanded clones, and some rows have none.

size | J | D | V | DNA | CDR3
. | TRBJ1-4 | TRBD1 | TRBV29-1 | TGCAGCGCCCAGGTGACAGGGTCAGGGGAAAAACTGTTTTTT | CSAQVTGSGEKLFF
. | TRBJ2-7 | TRBD2 | TRBV7-2 | TGTGCCAGCAGCCCCCGCCGGAGCGGGAGACCCGAGCAGTACTTC | CASSPRRSGRPEQYF
. | TRBJ2-7 | . | TRBV7-2 | TGTGCCAGCAGCTTAGACTCCCGCATCGAGCAGTACTTC | CASSLDSRIEQYF
once | TRBJ1-5 | . | TRBV2 | TGTGCCAGCACCCGGGAAGGGGGACATCAGCCCCAGCATTTT | CASTREGGHQPQHF
. | TRBJ2-1 | TRBD2 | TRBV28 | TGTGCCAGCAGAGAAGCGGGAGGTTACGGTGAGCAGTTCTTC | CASREAGGYGEQFF
once | TRBJ2-7 | . | TRBV28 | TGTGCCAGCAGTTTACCCCTTACTAACCACGAGCAGTACTTC | CASSLPLTNHEQYF
. | TRBJ2-1 | . | TRBV6-6 | TGTGCCAGCAGACGGGGGACGTTGGGATACAATGAGCAGTTCTTC | CASRRGTLGYNEQFF
. | TRBJ2-2 | TRBD1 | TRBV29-1 | TGCAGCGGCGCCGGGACAGGTCGGGACACCGGGGAGCTGTTTTTT | CSGAGTGRDTGELFF
. | TRBJ1-5 | . | TRBV2 | TGTGCCAGCAGTCCCACTACGGGCAATCAGCCCCAGCATTTT | CASSPTTGNQPQHF
. | TRBJ2-5 | TRBD2 | TRBV28 | TGTGCCAGCAGTTTATACCTCCGAGCGGGAGATCCCCAAGAGACCCAGTACTTC | CASSLYLRAGDPQETQYF
. | TRBJ2-7 | . | TRBV2 | TGTGCCAGCACCCTGGAGACCCAAGAGCAGTACTTC | CASTLETQEQYF
. | TRBJ1-5 | . | TRBV7-9 | TGTTCCAGCAGCAAGACAGGTCTGCTGGGTAGCAATCAGCCCCAGCATTTT | CSSSKTGLLGSNQPQHF
. | TRBJ2-5 | TRBD2 | TRBV7-2 | TGTGCCAGCAGCCCGTCGACTAGCGGGAGTGGAAAGACCCAGTACTTC | CASSPSTSGSGKTQYF
. | TRBJ1-3 | TRBD1 | TRBV5-1 | TGCGCCAGCAGCTTGGAAGGGGGCAACGGAAACACCATATATTTT | CASSLEGGNGNTIYF
few | TRBJ2-3 | TRBD2 | TRBV19 | TGTGCCAGTAGTATACCGACTAGCGGGAGTACGAATACGCAGTATTTT | CASSIPTSGSTNTQYF
. | TRBJ2-7 | . | TRBV20-1 | TGCAGTGCTCTCCTTACCTACGAGCAGTACTTC | CSALLTYEQYF
. | TRBJ2-7 | . | TRBV7-2 | TGTGCCAGCAGCTTTTCAGCCCTCGGGTACGAGCAGTACTTC | CASSFSALGYEQYF
. | TRBJ2-1 | TRBD2 | TRBV7-6 | TGTGCCAGCAGCTTAGGACTAGCGGGGACGGAGCAGTTCTTC | CASSLGLAGTEQFF
. | TRBJ2-1 | TRBD2 | TRBV5-1 | TGCGCCAGCAGCTCCCTAGCGGGGGTAAACAATGAGCAGTTCTTC | CASSSLAGVNNEQFF
. | TRBJ2-1 | TRBD1 | TRBV7-3 | TGTGCCAGCAGCTTAAGATTCGGGACAGGCAATGAGCAGTTCTTC | CASSLRFGTGNEQFF
. | TRBJ1-3 | TRBD1 | TRBV5-1 | TGCGCCAGCAGCGCGGGACTGGGACAGGGTTTCGACACCATATATTTT | CASSAGLGQGFDTIYF
. | TRBJ2-5 | . | TRBV19 | TGTGCCAGTAGTACCCCGGGACTCACCGGGACCCAGTACTTC | CASSTPGLTGTQYF
. | TRBJ2-5 | TRBD1 | TRBV7-9 | TGTGCCAGCAGCTTGACCAGGGGGCAAAGGGAAGAGACCCAGTACTTC | CASSLTRGQREETQYF
. | TRBJ2-5 | . | TRBV21-1 | TGTGCCAGCAGCAAGCAGGAGCGGGAGACCCAGTACTTC | CASSKQERETQYF
. | TRBJ2-7 | . | TRBV7-2 | TGTGCCAGCAGCTTACAGGGGTCGCGGGAGCAGTACTTC | CASSLQGSREQYF
. | TRBJ2-3 | TRBD2 | TRBV9 | TGTGCCAGCAGCCCGCGGCCGGGAGGGGGGGATACGCAGTATTTT | CASSPRPGGGDTQYF
. | TRBJ1-4 | TRBD1 | TRBV7-2 | TGTGCCAGCAGCTTAGCTGGACAGGGGAGCGAAAAACTGTTTTTT | CASSLAGQGSEKLFF
. | TRBJ1-6 | TRBD1 | TRBV7-2 | TGTGCCAGCAGCTTGGACAGGGAGGACTCACCCCTCCACTTT | CASSLDREDSPLHF
. | TRBJ1-4 | . | TRBV5-1 | TGCGCCAGCAGCTTCCAAGGAGGGGCTAATGAAAAACTGTTTTTT | CASSFQGGANEKLFF
. | TRBJ2-7 | . | TRBV5-5 | TGTGCCAGCTCAACTCTCAGCGGTACCTACGAGCAGTACTTC | CASSTLSGTYEQYF
. | TRBJ1-3 | . | TRBV28 | TGTGCCAGCAGTCGCAGGGAGGTTGGAAACACCATATATTTT | CASSRREVGNTIYF
. | TRBJ1-6 | . | TRBV13 | TGTGCCAGCAGCCATTTCGGGGTGAATTCACCCCTCCACTTT | CASSHFGVNSPLHF
few | TRBJ2-5 | TRBD1 | TRBV5-6 | TGTGCCAGCAGCTATTCCACCGGGACAGGGGGCCAAGAGACCCAGTACTTC | CASSYSTGTGGQETQYF
. | TRBJ2-3 | . | TRBV19 | TGTGCCAGTAGTCCCCGACTTCTCGCAGATACGCAGTATTTT | CASSPRLLADTQYF
. | TRBJ1-1 | . | TRBV30 | TGTGCCTGGAGTGTAGCCCCTGCGGGACCGATGGGTTTCTTT | CAWSVAPAGPMGFF
. | TRBJ2-1 | TRBD2 | TRBV4-3 | TGCGCCAGCAGCCATCAGAGCGGGGGCTTCAATGAGCAGTTCTTC | CASSHQSGGFNEQFF
. | TRBJ2-5 | . | TRBV7-2 | TGTGCCAGCAGCTTAGAATACTCCCAGACCCAGTACTTC | CASSLEYSQTQYF
. | TRBJ2-5 | TRBD2 | TRBV7-9 | TGTGCCAGCAGCACCCAGCTAGCGGGAGGGAAAGAGACCCAGTACTTC | CASSTQLAGGKETQYF
. | TRBJ2-7 | TRBD1 | TRBV6-5 | TGTGCCAGCAGAAAGCTGACAGGGAGCTCCTACGAGCAGTACTTC | CASRKLTGSSYEQYF
. | TRBJ2-7 | . | TRBV28 | TGTGCCAGCAGGGCCTCAGGAGGAAACTACGAGCAGTACTTC | CASRASGGNYEQYF
. | TRBJ2-7 | TRBD2 | TRBV2 | TGTGCCAGCAGTTCATATACCCTAGCGGGAGGTAACGAGCAGTACTTC | CASSSYTLAGGNEQYF